The 19 T cell receptor beta chains in this list originate from one sample, sequenced in a study of CD8 T cells in Susac syndrome. Reverse transcription of roughly 0.5 to 1 ug RNA used random hexamers. TCRdb used MiXCR to reprocess the immunoSEQ multiplex PCR reads, holding one entry per CDR3 protein. Of 210,000 or so distinct CDR3 sequences listed, about 94% were seen once; the top ten hold around 0.16%. The specimen was CD4+ T cells from PBMCs. The receptors stem from a human donor with Susac syndrome.

The J gene is TRBJ2-5, the V gene TRBV18; D remains ambiguous. V was cut by 3 bases and J by 0 bases, with 8 bases left in between. Germline assignment: CDR1 KGHSH and CDR2 LQKENI. The CDR3 runs to 14 residues. CDR3 protein: CASSPASHQETQYF. In DNA form, the CDR3 reads TGTGCCAGCTCACCTGCTAGTCACCAAGAGACCCAGTACTTC.

The V call is TRBV10-3, the J call TRBJ2-5, with D possibly matching TRBD2 (6 bases). In germline, CDR1 is ENHRY, CDR2 SYGVKD. The CDR3 covers 15 residues. V dropped 6 bases and J dropped 4 bases, with 18 bases sitting between them. The CDR3 nucleotides are TGTGCCATCAGGGGGGGAGCGGATCACCCAGAGACCCAGTACTTC. It encodes CAIRGGADHPETQYF.

The chain couples TRBV7-9 to TRBJ1-2, with D possibly being TRBD1 (6 bases). The CDR3 is 15 amino acids. Germline V gene sequence: CDR1 SEHNR, CDR2 FQNEAQ (reference sequence). The V and J ends lost 4 bases and 5 bases respectively, with 17 bases between them. The DNA for the CDR3 is TGTGCCAGCAGCTCACAGGGCCCAGCGGGGTATGGCTACACCTTC. This sequence encodes CASSSQGPAGYGYTF.

This chain uses TRBV9 with TRBJ2-6; 7 positions match TRBD1. V shed 4 bases and J 0 bases; nucleotides not matched to a gene: 7. Germline V lookup: CDR1 SGDLS, CDR2 YYNGEE. The CDR3 sequence is 17 residues long. The CDR3 loop is CASSYRDRNSGANVLTF. The CDR3 DNA reads as TGTGCCAGCAGCTACCGGGACAGAAACTCTGGGGCCAACGTCCTGACTTTC.

This chain joins TRBV9 and TRBJ1-2; 9 bases are shared with TRBD1. Germline assignment: CDR1 SGDLS and CDR2 YYNGEE. With V trimmed by 5 bases and J by 6 bases, 8 bases remained unmatched. The CDR3 is 14 amino acids. The CDR3 reads CASRDDRGVHGYTF. The CDR3, as DNA: TGTGCCAGCAGAGACGACAGGGGGGTGCATGGCTACACCTTC.

The V gene is TRBV20-1, the J gene TRBJ1-1, with no clear D. Trimming removed 6 bases from V and 5 bases from J, with 22 bases in between. Germline V gene sequence: CDR1 DFQATT, CDR2 SNEGSKA (reference sequence). CDR3 length equals 15 residues. CDR3 amino acids: CSARSTGQRGTEAFF. The CDR3 DNA sequence: TGCAGTGCCAGATCAACGGGCCAACGGGGTACTGAAGCTTTCTTT.

The V call is TRBV3-1, the J call TRBJ2-3, with D possibly being TRBD1 or TRBD2 (5 bases each). The V gene lost 0 bases and the J gene lost 9 bases, with 13 bases spanning the gap. The germline CDR1 and CDR2 sequences are LGHDT and YNNKEL (reference sequence). The CDR3 sequence is 14 residues long. The CDR3 nucleotides read TGTGCCAGCAGCCAAGATCCCGGGGACCGGACGCAGTATTTT. It translates to CASSQDPGDRTQYF.

The rearrangement uses TRBV9 and TRBJ2-1, with D unresolved. Trimming took off 0 bases at V and 8 bases at J, with 9 bases between the two ends. The germline V gene has CDR1 SGDLS and CDR2 YYNGEE. The CDR3 is made up of 13 amino acids. The CDR3 DNA reads TGTGCCAGCAGCGTAGCGGAGTCCCATGAGCAGTTCTTC. It translates to CASSVAESHEQFF.

The chain combines TRBV25-1 with TRBJ1-1, with a weak D call TRBD1 (5 bases). Germline CDR1 is MGHDK and CDR2 is SYGVNS. V lost 7 bases and J 1 base, leaving 16 bases between the germline ends. CDR3 length: 15 amino acids. The CDR3 sequence is CASIPSGTTNTEAFF. The CDR3 region has the DNA TGTGCCAGCATCCCTTCCGGGACTACGAACACTGAAGCTTTCTTT. The full variable domain, completed using reference TRBV25-1 and TRBJ1-1, is EADIYQTPRYLVIGTGKKITLECSQTMGHDKMYWYQQDPGMELHLIHYSYGVNSTEKGDLSSESTVSRIRTEHFPLTLESARPSHTSQYLCASIPSGTTNTEAFFGQGTRLTVV.

The genes are TRBV29-1 and TRBJ1-2; the match to TRBD1 covers 12 bases. Looked up from germline, CDR1 is SQVTM and CDR2 is ANQGSEA. With 2 bases clipped from V and 5 bases from J, the junction kept 9 bases outside the gene matches. This CDR3 is 16 amino acids long. Written as DNA, the CDR3 is TGCAGCGTTGAATCCGGGACAGGGGGCTCGGCATATGGCTACACCTTC. Encoded protein: CSVESGTGGSAYGYTF.

This chain connects TRBV15 to TRBJ2-4; 9 nucleotides agree with TRBD1. CDR1 and CDR2 from the germline V gene are LNHNV and YYDKDF (reference sequence). Trimming cost V 3 bases and J 1 base; bases outside gene matches: 7. CDR3 length equals 17 residues. CDR3 nucleotide sequence: TGTGCCACCAGCAGTGACTGGACAGGGGTCGCCAAAAACATTCAGTACTTC. Translating gives CATSSDWTGVAKNIQYF.

V and J are TRBV20-1 and TRBJ1-1, with D unresolved. Germline-derived CDR1 and CDR2 are DFQATT and SNEGSKA (reference sequence). This CDR3 has 19 amino acids. Trimming cost V 3 bases and J 0 bases, with 26 bases left between them. As DNA, the CDR3 is TGCAGTGCTAGCGGTATCTCGCCTGATCCCCGCATCATGAACACTGAAGCTTTCTTT. It is translated as CSASGISPDPRIMNTEAFF.

J is TRBJ2-7 and V is TRBV20-1, with 7 bases that match TRBD2. This CDR3 has 13 residues. V was clipped by 5 bases and J by 3 bases; unmatched bases: 7. Germline V gene data show CDR1 as DFQATT and CDR2 as SNEGSKA (reference sequence). CDR3 coding DNA: TGCAGTGCTGGGAGTGCTAGCGGCTACGAGCAGTACTTC. This sequence encodes CSAGSASGYEQYF.

The chain uses TRBV28 and TRBJ2-1, with D possibly being TRBD1 or TRBD2 (5 bases each). CDR1 is MDHEN and CDR2 is SYDVKM in the germline V gene. The V and J ends lost 1 base and 6 bases respectively, with 19 bases between them. The CDR3 extends over 17 amino acids. This chain's CDR3 is CASSLLDGASGLNEQFF. CDR3 nucleotide sequence: TGTGCCAGCAGTTTATTGGATGGGGCAAGCGGTCTCAATGAGCAGTTCTTC. The variable domain in full, completed from reference TRBV28 and TRBJ2-1, reads DVKVTQSSRYLVKRTGEKVFLECVQDMDHENMFWYRQDPGLGLRLIYFSYDVKMKEKGDIPEGYSVSREKKERFSLILESASTNQTSMYLCASSLLDGASGLNEQFFGPGTRLTVL.

The V and J genes are TRBV20-1 and TRBJ2-5, with 9 bases fitting TRBD2. CDR3 length: 16 amino acids. The ends lost 0 bases at V and 5 bases at J; junction bases unmatched: 10. Germline CDR1 DFQATT, CDR2 SNEGSKA (reference sequence). CDR3 DNA sequence: TGCAGTGCTAGAGATGAATTAGCGGGGGTTGGGGAGACCCAGTACTTC. It specifies CSARDELAGVGETQYF.

CDR3 protein: CASSPRTGSNQETQYF. The DNA for the CDR3 is TGTGCCAGCAGCCCGCGGACAGGGTCAAACCAAGAGACCCAGTACTTC. V usage is TRBV11-2 and J usage is TRBJ2-5; 8 bases align to TRBD1. J lost 0 bases, V lost 5 bases, and 8 bases had no gene match. Germline V gene data show CDR1 as SGHAT and CDR2 as FQNNGV. The CDR3 length is 16 residues.

The CDR3 reads CASSDGFHRGLSYEQYF. CDR3 DNA sequence: TGTGCCAGCAGTGATGGCTTCCACAGGGGTCTCTCCTACGAGCAGTACTTC. The chain carries TRBV6-1 and TRBJ2-7, with 7 bases fitting TRBD1. J gave up 0 bases and V 3 bases, and 11 bases lay outside the gene matches. The CDR3 runs 17 residues. Per the germline V gene, CDR1 is MNHNS and CDR2 is SASEGT.

This chain connects TRBV20-1 to TRBJ1-5, with unresolved D. Germline V gene data show CDR1 as DFQATT and CDR2 as SNEGSKA (reference sequence). This CDR3 is 14 amino acids long. The germline V and J ends were trimmed by 6 bases and 0 bases, with 12 bases remaining between them. The CDR3 nucleotides are TGCAGTGCGAGGTCGTATTATAGCAATCAGCCCCAGCATTTT. This translates into CSARSYYSNQPQHF.

The chain employs TRBV18 and TRBJ1-1; the D is unclear. Between the trimmed V and J ends, which lost 1 base and 0 bases, there was a span of 12 bases. This CDR3 spans 16 amino acids. Germline CDR1 is KGHSH and CDR2 is LQKENI. CDR3 region: CASSPQATMLNTEAFF. CDR3 DNA sequence: TGTGCCAGCTCACCACAGGCCACTATGCTGAACACTGAAGCTTTCTTT.